Sequencing of this T cell receptor (beta chain) was carried out in a study of T-cell memory formation after mild COVID-19. Trimming left V 0 bases short and J 2 bases short, with 11 bases between. The CDR3 extends over 15 amino acids. Germline loops: CDR1 SGDLS, CDR2 YYNGEE. TCRdb re-called the 5' RACE reads with MiXCR, one entry per CDR3 protein. The sample consists of some 300,000 distinct CDR3 sequences, roughly a fifth of them appearing once. This clonotype was recorded a few times. The antigen remains undetermined. General study points: In pre-infection memory, a portion of responding clones appeared, which suggested that cross-reactive memory joined.

The source of this sequence is a young man who had mild COVID-19 (a few samples of this study predate the infection). Cell type and time point are not known. Sequencing used PBMCs or a T cell subset sorted from them (not recorded which). This rearrangement joins TRBV9 to TRBJ1-2, with D possibly TRBD1 on 5 matching bases. CDR3 protein: CASSVVEGWNYGYTF. The CDR3 nucleotides are TGTGCCAGCAGCGTAGTCGAGGGGTGGAACTATGGCTACACCTTC.